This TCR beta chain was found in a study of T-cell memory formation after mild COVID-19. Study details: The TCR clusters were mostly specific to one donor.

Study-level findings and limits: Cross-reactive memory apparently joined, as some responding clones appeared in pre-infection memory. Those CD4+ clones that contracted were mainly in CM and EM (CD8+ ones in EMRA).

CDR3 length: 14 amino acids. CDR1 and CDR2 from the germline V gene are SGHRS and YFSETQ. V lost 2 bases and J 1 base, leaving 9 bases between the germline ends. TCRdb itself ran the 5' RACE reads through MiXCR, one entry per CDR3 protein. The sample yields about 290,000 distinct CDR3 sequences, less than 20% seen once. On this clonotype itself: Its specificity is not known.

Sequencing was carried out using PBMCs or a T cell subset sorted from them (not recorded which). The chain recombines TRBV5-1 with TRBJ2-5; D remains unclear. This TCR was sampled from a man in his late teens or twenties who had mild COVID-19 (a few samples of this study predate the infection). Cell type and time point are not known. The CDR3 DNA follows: TGCGCCAGCAGCTTTTTTGGACCCCAAGAGACCCAGTACTTC. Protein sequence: CASSFFGPQETQYF.